This TCR beta chain was sequenced during a study of Graves' ophthalmopathy and Graves' hyperthyroidism. General study points: Sensitivity reached 85% to 90% and specificity about 80% for a 13-signature model separating ophthalmopathy from stable hyperthyroidism.

The study excluded patients with other autoimmune diseases, uncontrolled infections, pregnancy or lactation. Fresh peripheral blood (about 9 ml) yielded the PBMCs. Of note for this clonotype: The antigen remains undetermined.

This CDR3 is built from 15 residues. Trimming removed 3 bases at V and 5 bases at J, with 14 bases between. Germline assignment: CDR1 MNHGY and CDR2 SVAAGI. The TCR beta CDR3 regions underwent amplification from RNA transcripts. Second-round multiplex PCR came after first-round RT-PCR with HTBI primers. TCRdb used MiXCR to reprocess the multiplex PCR reads, holding one entry per CDR3 protein. The table records hundreds of thousands of distinct CDR3 sequences, about a fifth of them present only once. This receptor was taken from a woman aged 18-30 years with stable Graves' hyperthyroidism. Some clones in this sample may be carry-over from other donors' samples. The chain links TRBV6-9 to TRBJ1-5, with D possibly matching TRBD1 (5 bases). The source material was peripheral blood. In DNA, the CDR3 is TGTGCCAGCAGTTACGACAGTGTCGATCATCAGCCCCAGCATTTT. Translation gives CASSYDSVDHQPQHF.